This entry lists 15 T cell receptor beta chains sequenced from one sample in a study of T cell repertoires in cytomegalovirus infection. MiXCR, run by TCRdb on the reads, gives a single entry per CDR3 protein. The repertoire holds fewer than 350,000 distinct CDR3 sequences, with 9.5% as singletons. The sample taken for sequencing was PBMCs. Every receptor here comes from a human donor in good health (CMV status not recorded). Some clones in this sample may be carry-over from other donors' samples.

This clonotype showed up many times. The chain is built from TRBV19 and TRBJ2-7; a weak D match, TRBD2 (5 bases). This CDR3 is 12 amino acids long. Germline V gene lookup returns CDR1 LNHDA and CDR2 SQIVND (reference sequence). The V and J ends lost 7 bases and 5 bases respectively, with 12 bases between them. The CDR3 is CASTRDYHEQYF. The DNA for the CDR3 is TGTGCCAGTACCAGAGACTACCACGAGCAGTACTTC.

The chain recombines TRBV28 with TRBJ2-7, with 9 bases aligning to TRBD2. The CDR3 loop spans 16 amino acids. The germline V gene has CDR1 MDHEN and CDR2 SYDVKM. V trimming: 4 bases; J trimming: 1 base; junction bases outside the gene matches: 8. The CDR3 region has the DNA TGTGCCAGCAGTTCCGTAGGCCTAGCGGGGTCCTACGAGCAGTACTTC. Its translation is CASSSVGLAGSYEQYF. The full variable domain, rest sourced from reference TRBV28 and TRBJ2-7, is DVKVTQSSRYLVKRTGEKVFLECVQDMDHENMFWYRQDPGLGLRLIYFSYDVKMKEKGDIPEGYSVSREKKERFSLILESASTNQTSMYLCASSSVGLAGSYEQYFGPGTRLTVT.

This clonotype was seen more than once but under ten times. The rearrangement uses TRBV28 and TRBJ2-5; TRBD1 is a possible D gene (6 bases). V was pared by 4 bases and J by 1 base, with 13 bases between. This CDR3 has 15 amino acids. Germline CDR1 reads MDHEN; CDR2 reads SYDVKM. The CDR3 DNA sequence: TGTGCCAGCAGTTCCTACAGGGACCGCCAAGAGACCCAGTACTTC. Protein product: CASSSYRDRQETQYF.

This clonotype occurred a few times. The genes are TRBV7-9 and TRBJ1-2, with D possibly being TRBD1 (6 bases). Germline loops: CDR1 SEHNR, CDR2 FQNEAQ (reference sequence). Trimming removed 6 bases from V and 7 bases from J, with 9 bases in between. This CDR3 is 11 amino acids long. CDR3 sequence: CASRGAGGYTF. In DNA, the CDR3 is TGTGCCAGCAGGGGGGCAGGTGGCTACACCTTC.

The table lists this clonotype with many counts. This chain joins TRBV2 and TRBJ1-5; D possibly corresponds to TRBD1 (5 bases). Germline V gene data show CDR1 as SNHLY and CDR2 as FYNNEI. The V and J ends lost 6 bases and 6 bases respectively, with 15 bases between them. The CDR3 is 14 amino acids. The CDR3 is CASRADPRGQPQHF. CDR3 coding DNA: TGTGCCAGCAGGGCGGACCCAAGGGGTCAGCCCCAGCATTTT. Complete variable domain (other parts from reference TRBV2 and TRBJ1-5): EPEVTQTPSHQVTQMGQEVILRCVPISNHLYFYWYRQILGQKVEFLVSFYNNEISEKSEIFDDQFSVERPDGSNFTLKIRSTKLEDSAMYFCASRADPRGQPQHFGDGTRLSIL.

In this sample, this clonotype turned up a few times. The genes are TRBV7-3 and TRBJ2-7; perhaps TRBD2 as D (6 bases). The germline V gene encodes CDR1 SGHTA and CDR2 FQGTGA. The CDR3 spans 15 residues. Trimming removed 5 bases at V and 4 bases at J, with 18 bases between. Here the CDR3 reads CASSPGGGVSYEQYF. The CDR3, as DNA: TGTGCCAGCAGCCCCGGAGGCGGGGTATCTTACGAGCAGTACTTC.

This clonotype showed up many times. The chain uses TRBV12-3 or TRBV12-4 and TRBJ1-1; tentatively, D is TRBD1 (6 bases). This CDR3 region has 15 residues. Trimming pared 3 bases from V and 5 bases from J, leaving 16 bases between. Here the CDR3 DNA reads TGTGCCAGCAGTTTTCCCACGGAGGGGGGGACTGAAGCTTTCTTT. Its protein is CASSFPTEGGTEAFF.

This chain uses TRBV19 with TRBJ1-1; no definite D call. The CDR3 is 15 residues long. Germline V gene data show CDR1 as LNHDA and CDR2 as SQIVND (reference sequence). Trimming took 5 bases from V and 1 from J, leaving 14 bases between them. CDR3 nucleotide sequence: TGTGCCAGTAGTGCCCCGGGCAGTAAGAACACTGAAGCTTTCTTT. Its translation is CASSAPGSKNTEAFF.

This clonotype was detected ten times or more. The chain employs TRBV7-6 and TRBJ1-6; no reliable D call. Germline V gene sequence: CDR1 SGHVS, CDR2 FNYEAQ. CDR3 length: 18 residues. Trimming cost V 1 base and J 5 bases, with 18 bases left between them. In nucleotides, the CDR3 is TGTGCCAGCAGCTTAGTATCGCCGGGCAGCAGGAATAATTCACCCCTCCACTTT. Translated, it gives CASSLVSPGSRNNSPLHF.

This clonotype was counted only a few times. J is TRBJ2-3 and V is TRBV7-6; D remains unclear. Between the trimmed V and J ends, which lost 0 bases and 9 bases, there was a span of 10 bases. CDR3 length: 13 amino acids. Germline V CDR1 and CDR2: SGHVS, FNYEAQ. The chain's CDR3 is CASSLAKTATQYF. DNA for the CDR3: TGTGCCAGCAGCTTAGCGAAAACGGCCACGCAGTATTTT.

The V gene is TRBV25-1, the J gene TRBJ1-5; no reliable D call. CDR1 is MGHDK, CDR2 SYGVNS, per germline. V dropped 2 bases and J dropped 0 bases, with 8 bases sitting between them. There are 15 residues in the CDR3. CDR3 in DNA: TGTGCCAGCAGTGAAAACAAGGATAGCAATCAGCCCCAGCATTTT. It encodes CASSENKDSNQPQHF.

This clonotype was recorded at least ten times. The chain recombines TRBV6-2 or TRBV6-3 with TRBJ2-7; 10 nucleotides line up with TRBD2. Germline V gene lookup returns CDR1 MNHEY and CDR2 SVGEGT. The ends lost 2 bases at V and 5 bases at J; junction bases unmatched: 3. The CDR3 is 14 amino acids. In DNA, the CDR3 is TGTGCCAGCAGTTACCCGGGACTAGCGCACGAGCAGTACTTC. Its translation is CASSYPGLAHEQYF.

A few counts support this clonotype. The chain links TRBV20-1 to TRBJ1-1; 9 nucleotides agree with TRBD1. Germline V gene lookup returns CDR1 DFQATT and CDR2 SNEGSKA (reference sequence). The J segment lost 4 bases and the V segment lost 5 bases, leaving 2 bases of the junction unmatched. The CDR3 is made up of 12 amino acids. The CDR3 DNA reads TGCAGTGCTGGACAGGGGCCCACTGAAGCTTTCTTT. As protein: CSAGQGPTEAFF.

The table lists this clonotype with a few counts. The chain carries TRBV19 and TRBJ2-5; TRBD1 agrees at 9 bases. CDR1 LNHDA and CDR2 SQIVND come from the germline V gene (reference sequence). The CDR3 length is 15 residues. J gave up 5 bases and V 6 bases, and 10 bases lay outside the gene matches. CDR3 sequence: CASSFRTGDVETQYF. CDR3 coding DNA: TGTGCCAGTAGCTTCAGGACAGGGGACGTGGAGACCCAGTACTTC.

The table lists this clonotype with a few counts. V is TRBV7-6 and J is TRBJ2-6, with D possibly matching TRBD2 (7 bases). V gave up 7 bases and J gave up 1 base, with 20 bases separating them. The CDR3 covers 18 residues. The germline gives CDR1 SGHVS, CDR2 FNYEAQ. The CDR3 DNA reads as TGTGCCAGCAACCCTACTATAGGGGGGGCGTCTGGGGCCAACGTCCTGACTTTC. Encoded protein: CASNPTIGGASGANVLTF.